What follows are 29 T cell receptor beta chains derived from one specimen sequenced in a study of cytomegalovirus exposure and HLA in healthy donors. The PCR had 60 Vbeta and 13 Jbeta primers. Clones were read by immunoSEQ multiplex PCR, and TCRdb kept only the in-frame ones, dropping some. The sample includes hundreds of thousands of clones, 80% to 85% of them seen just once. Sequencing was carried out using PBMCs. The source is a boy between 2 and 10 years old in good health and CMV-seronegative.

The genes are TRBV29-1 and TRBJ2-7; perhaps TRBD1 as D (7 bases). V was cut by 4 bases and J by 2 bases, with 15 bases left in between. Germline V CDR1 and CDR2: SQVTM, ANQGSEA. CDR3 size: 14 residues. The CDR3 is CSVAPGDSAYEQYF. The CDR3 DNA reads TGCAGCGTTGCCCCGGGGGACAGCGCCTACGAGCAGTACTTC.

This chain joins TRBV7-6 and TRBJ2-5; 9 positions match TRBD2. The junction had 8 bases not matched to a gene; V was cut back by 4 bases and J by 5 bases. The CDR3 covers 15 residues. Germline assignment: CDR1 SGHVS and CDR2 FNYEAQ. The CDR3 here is CASSSLAGSKETQYF. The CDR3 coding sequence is TGTGCCAGCAGCTCGCTAGCGGGGAGTAAGGAGACCCAGTACTTC. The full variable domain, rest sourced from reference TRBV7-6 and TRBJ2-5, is GAGVSQSPRYKVTKRGQDVALRCDPISGHVSLYWYRQALGQGPEFLTYFNYEAQQDKSGLPNDRFSAERPEGSISTLTIQRTEQRDSAMYRCASSSLAGSKETQYFGPGTRLLVL.

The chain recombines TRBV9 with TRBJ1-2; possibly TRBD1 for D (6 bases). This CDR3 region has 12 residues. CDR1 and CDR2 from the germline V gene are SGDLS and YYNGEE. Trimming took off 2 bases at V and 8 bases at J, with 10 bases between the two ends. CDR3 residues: CASSVHREGYTF. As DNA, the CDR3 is TGTGCCAGCAGCGTTCACAGGGAGGGCTACACCTTC.

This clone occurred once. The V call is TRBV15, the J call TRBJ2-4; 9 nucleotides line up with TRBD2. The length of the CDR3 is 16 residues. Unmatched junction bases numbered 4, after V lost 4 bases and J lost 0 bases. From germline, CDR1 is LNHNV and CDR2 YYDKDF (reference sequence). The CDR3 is CATSTSGALAKNIQYF. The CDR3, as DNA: TGTGCCACCAGCACTAGCGGGGCCTTAGCCAAAAACATTCAGTACTTC.

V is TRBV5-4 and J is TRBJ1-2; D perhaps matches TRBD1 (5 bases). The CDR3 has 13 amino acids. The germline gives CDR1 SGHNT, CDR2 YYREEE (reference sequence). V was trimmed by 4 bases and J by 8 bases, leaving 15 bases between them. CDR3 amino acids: CASSGGLVGGYTF. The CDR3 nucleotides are TGTGCCAGCAGCGGGGGGTTAGTCGGAGGCTACACCTTC.

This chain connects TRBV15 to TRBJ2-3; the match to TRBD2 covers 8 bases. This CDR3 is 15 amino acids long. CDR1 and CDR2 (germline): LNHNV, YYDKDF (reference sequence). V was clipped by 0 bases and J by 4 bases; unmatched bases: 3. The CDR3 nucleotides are TGTGCCACCAGCAGAGATTCGGGAGGGGCAGATACGCAGTATTTT. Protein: CATSRDSGGADTQYF.

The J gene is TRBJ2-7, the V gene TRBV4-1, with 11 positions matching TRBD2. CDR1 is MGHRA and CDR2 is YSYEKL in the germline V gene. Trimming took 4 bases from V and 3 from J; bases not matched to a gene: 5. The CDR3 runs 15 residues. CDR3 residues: CASSPGTSGNYEQYF. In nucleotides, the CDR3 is TGCGCCAGCAGCCCTGGGACTAGCGGTAACTACGAGCAGTACTTC.

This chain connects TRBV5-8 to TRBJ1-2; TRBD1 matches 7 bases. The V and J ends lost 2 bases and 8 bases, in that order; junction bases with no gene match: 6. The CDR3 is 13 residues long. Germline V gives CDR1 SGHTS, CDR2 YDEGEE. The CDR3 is CASSLRQGYGYTF. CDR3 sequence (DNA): TGTGCCAGCAGCTTAAGACAGGGATACGGCTACACCTTC.

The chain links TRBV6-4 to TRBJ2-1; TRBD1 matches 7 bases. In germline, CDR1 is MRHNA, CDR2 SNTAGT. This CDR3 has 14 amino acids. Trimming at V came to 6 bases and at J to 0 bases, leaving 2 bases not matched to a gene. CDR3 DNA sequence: TGTGCCAGCAGCCGGGACAGCTCCTACAATGAGCAGTTCTTC. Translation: CASSRDSSYNEQFF.

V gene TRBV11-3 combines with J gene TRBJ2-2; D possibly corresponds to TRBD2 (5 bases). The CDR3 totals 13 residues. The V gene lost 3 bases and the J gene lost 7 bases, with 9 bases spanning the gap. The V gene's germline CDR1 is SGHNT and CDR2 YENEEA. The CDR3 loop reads CASSLNRDGELFF. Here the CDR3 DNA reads TGTGCCAGCAGCTTGAACCGGGACGGGGAGCTGTTTTTT. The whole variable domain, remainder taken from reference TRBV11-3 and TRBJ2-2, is EAGVVQSPRYKIIEKKQPVAFWCNPISGHNTLYWYLQNLGQGPELLIRYENEEAVDDSQLPKDRFSAERLKGVDSTLKIQPAELGDSAVYLCASSLNRDGELFFGEGSRLTVL.

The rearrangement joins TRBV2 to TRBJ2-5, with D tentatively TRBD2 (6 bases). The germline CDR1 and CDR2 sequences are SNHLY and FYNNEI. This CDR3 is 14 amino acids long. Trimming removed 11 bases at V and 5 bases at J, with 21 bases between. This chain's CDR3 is CASSNRESRETQYF. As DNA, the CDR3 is TGTGCCTCCTCTAACCGGGAGAGTCGGGAGACCCAGTACTTC.

The CDR3 loop reads CASSSSWGGRTDTQYF. CDR3 bases: TGTGCCAGCAGCTCGAGTTGGGGGGGCAGAACAGATACGCAGTATTTT. The chain carries TRBV7-2 and TRBJ2-3; the D gene is possibly TRBD2 (7 bases). There are 16 residues in the CDR3. Germline values: CDR1 SGHTA, CDR2 FQGNSA. V shed 4 bases and J shed 3 bases, with 17 bases lying between them.

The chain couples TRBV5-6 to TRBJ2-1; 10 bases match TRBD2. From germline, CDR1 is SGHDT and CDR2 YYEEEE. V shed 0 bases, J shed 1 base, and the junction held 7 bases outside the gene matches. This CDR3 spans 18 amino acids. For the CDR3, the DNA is TGTGCCAGCAGCTTGGGACTAGCGGGCTTACCTTCCTACAATGAGCAGTTCTTC. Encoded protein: CASSLGLAGLPSYNEQFF.

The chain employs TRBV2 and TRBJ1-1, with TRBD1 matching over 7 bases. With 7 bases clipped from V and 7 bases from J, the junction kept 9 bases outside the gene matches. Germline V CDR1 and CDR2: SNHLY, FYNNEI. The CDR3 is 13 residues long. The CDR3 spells CASNFRGRGEAFF. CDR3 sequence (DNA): TGTGCCAGCAACTTTAGGGGGCGGGGTGAAGCTTTCTTT.

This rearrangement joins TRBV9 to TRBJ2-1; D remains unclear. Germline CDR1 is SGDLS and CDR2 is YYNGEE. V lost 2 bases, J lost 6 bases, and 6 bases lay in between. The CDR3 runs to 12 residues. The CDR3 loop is CASSVASNEQFF. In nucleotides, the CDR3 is TGTGCCAGCAGCGTGGCTTCCAATGAGCAGTTCTTC.

This CDR3 is CASRWRRGGTEAFF. For the CDR3, the DNA is TGTGCCAGCAGATGGCGACGGGGTGGGACTGAAGCTTTCTTT. This sequence joins TRBV27 and TRBJ1-1; no firm D call. Trimming took off 6 bases at V and 5 bases at J, with 16 bases between the two ends. The CDR3 covers 14 residues. Germline CDR1 reads MNHEY; CDR2 reads SMNVEV (reference sequence).

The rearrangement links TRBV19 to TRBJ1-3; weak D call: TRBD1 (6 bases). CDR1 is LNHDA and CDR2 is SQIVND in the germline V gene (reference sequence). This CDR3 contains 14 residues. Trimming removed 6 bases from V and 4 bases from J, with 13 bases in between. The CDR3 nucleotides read TGTGCCAGTAGCAGGGGTAATGGAGGAAACACCATATATTTT. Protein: CASSRGNGGNTIYF.

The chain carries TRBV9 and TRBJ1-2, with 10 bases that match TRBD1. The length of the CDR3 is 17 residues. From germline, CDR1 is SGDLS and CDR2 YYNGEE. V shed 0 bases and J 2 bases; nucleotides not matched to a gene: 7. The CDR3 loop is CASSVGGTGDKNYGYTF. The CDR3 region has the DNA TGTGCCAGCAGCGTAGGAGGGACAGGGGATAAAAACTATGGCTACACCTTC.

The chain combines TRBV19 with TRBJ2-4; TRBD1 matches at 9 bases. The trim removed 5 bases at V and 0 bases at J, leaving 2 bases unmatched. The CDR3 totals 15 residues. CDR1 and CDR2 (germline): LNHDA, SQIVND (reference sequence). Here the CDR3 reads CASSGTGLAKNIQYF. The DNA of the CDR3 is TGTGCCAGTAGTGGGACAGGGCTAGCCAAAAACATTCAGTACTTC.

The CDR3 loop reads CASSPKTGGTDTQYF. CDR3 in DNA: TGTGCCAGCTCACCGAAGACAGGGGGGACAGATACGCAGTATTTT. The gene calls are TRBV18 and TRBJ2-3, with TRBD1 matching 9 bases. Unmatched junction bases numbered 4, after V lost 3 bases and J lost 3 bases. Looked up from germline, CDR1 is KGHSH and CDR2 is LQKENI. The CDR3 extends over 15 amino acids.

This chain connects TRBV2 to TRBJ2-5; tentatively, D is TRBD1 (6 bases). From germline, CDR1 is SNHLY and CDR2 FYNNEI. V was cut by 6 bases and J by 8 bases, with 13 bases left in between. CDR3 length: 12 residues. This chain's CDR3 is CASREAGETQYF. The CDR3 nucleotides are TGTGCCAGCAGAGAGGCAGGGGAAACCCAGTACTTC.

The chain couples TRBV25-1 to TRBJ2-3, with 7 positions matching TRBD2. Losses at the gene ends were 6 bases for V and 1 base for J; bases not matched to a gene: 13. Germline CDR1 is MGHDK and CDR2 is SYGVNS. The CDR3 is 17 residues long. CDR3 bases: TGTGCCAGCAGCGTCCACGGGGGAGGGGATGGCACAGATACGCAGTATTTT. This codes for CASSVHGGGDGTDTQYF.

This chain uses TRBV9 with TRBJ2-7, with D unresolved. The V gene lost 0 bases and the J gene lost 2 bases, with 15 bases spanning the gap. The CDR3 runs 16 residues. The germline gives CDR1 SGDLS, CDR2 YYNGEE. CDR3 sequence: CASSVDYGGLTYEQYF. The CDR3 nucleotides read TGTGCCAGCAGCGTAGACTACGGTGGATTAACCTACGAGCAGTACTTC.

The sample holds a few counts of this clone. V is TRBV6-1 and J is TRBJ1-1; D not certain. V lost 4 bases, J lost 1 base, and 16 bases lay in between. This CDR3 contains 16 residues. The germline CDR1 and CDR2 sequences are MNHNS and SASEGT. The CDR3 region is CASSVPGLRENTEAFF. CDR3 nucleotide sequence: TGTGCCAGCAGTGTCCCTGGACTCAGAGAGAACACTGAAGCTTTCTTT.

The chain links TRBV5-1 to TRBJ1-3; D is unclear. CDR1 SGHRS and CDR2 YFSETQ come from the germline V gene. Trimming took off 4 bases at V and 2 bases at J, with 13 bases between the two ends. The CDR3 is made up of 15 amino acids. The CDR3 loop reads CASSTGKPTGNTIYF. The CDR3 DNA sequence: TGCGCCAGCAGCACCGGGAAACCCACTGGAAACACCATATATTTT. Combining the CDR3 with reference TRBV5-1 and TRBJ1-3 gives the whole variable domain KAGVTQTPRYLIKTRGQQVTLSCSPISGHRSVSWYQQTPGQGLQFLFEYFSETQRNKGNFPGRFSGRQFSNSRSEMNVSTLELGDSALYLCASSTGKPTGNTIYFGEGSWLTVV.

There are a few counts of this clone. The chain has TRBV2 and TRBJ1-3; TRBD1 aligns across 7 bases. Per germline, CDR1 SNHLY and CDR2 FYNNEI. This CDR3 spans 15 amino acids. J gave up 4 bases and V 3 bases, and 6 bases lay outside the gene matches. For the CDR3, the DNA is TGTGCCAGCAGTGACCAACAGGGGCTGGGAAACACCATATATTTT. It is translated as CASSDQQGLGNTIYF.

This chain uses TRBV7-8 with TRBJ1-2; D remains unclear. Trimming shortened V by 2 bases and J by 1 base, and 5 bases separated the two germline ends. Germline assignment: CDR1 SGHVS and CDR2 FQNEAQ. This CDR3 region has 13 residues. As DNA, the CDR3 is TGTGCCAGCAGCTTAACCTATAACTATGGCTACACCTTC. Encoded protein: CASSLTYNYGYTF.

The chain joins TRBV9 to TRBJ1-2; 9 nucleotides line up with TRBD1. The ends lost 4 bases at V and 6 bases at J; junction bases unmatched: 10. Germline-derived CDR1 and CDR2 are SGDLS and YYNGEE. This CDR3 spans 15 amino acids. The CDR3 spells CASSPRAGQGDGYTF. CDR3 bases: TGTGCCAGCAGCCCCAGGGCGGGACAGGGCGATGGCTACACCTTC.

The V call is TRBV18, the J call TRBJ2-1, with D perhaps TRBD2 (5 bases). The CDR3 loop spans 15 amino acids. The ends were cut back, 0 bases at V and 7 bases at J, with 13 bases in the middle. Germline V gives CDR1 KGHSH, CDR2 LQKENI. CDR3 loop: CASSPPLSGNNEQFF. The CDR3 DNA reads TGTGCCAGCTCACCACCCCTGTCCGGGAATAATGAGCAGTTCTTC.